This T cell receptor beta chain was profiled in a study of cytomegalovirus exposure and HLA in healthy donors. PCR amplification relied on 60 Vbeta primers (plus 13 Jbeta primers). The method was immunoSEQ multiplex PCR; TCRdb's version includes in-frame clones alone and lacks a portion of them. The data show 100,000 to 150,000 clones, around three quarters seen once. Per germline, CDR1 KGHSH and CDR2 LQKENI. V was shortened by 4 bases and J by 7 bases, with 16 bases between the two germline ends. This CDR3 spans 14 amino acids. The sequenced sample was PBMCs. The source of this sequence is a female donor in good health and CMV-seronegative. The chain is built from TRBV18 and TRBJ1-1; D ambiguous. The CDR3 spells CASSRSESLSEAFF. CDR3 in DNA: TGTGCCAGCTCACGTTCTGAGTCGTTAAGTGAAGCTTTCTTT. Combining the CDR3 with reference TRBV18 and TRBJ1-1 gives the whole variable domain NAGVMQNPRHLVRRRGQEARLRCSPMKGHSHVYWYRQLPEEGLKFMVYLQKENIIDESGMPKERFSAEFPKEGPSILRIQQVVRGDSAAYFCASSRSESLSEAFFGQGTRLTVV.